The T cell receptor (beta chain) described here comes from a study of T-cell reconstitution after alpha-beta-depleted transplantation in children. Study outcomes and limitations: Several patients had high TCRbeta diversity at day 60; it came from surviving recipient T cells and thymic progenitors. By about two months after transplant, alpha-beta T cells reportedly arose from several hundred graft clones that had expanded. Newly generated T cells supplied most T-cell counts and diversity one year post-transplant.

Turning to this clonotype: Its antigen remains unidentified.

Germline V gene sequence: CDR1 DFQATT, CDR2 SNEGSKA (reference sequence). The ends were cut back, 6 bases at V and 3 bases at J, with 10 bases in the middle. The CDR3 is 12 amino acids. Preparing the TCRbeta library involved the use of unique molecular identifiers. TCRdb fed the PCR reads into MiXCR, producing one record per CDR3 protein. The repertoire includes about 600,000 distinct CDR3 sequences, under 30% of them detected once, and 11% to 15% sits in the top ten. The chain uses TRBV20-1 and TRBJ2-3; TRBD1 might be the D (6 bases). This TCR was sampled from a boy younger than two who had a stem cell transplant for acute myeloid leukemia, so the T cells may come from the graft donor. Source: PBMCs, mostly from graft donor cells, taken 360 days after TCRalphabeta/CD19-depleted stem cell transplant. CDR3 amino acids: CSANDRTDTQYF. The CDR3 coding sequence is TGCAGTGCAAATGACAGGACAGATACGCAGTATTTT.